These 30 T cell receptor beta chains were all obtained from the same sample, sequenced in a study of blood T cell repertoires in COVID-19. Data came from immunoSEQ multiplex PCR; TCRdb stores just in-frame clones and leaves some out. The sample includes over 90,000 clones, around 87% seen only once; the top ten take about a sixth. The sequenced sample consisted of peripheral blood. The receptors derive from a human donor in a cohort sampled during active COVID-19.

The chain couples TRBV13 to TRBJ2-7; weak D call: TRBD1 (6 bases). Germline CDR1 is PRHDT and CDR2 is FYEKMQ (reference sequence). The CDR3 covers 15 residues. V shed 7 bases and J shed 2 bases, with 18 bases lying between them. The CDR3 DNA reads TGTGCCAGCACCCAAGGACAGCATTTCCCCTACGAGCAGTACTTC. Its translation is CASTQGQHFPYEQYF.

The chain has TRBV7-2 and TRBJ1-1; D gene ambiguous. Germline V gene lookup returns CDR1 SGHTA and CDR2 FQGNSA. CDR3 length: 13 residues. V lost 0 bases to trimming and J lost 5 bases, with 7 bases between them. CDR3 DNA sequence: TGTGCCAGCAGCTTAGCTGAGGTAACTGAAGCTTTCTTT. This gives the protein CASSLAEVTEAFF. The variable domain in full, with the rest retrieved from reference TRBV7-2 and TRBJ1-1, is GAGVSQSPSNKVTEKGKDVELRCDPISGHTALYWYRQSLGQGLEFLIYFQGNSAPDKSGLPSDRFSAERTGGSVSTLTIQRTQQEDSAVYLCASSLAEVTEAFFGQGTRLTVV.

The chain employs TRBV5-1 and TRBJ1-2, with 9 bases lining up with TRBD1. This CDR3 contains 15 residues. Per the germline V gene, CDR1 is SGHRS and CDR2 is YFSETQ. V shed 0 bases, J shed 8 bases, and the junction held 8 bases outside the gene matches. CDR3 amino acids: CASSLALRQGDGYTF. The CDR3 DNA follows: TGCGCCAGCAGCTTGGCCTTACGACAGGGGGACGGCTACACCTTC.

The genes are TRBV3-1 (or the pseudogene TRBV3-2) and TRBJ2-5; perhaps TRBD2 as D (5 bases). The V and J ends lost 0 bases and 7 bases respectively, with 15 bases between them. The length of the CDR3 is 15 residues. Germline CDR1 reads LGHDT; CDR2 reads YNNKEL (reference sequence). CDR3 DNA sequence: TGTGCCAGCAGCCAAGAAGGTGCGGGTCGGGGGACCCAGTACTTC. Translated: CASSQEGAGRGTQYF.

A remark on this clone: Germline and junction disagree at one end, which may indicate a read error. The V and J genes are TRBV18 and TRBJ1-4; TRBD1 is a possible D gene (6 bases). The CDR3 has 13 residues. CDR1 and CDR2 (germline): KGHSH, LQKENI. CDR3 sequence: CASSPPGAEKLFF. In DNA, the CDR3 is TGTGCCAGCTCCCCACCGGGGGCGGAAAAACTGTTTTTT.

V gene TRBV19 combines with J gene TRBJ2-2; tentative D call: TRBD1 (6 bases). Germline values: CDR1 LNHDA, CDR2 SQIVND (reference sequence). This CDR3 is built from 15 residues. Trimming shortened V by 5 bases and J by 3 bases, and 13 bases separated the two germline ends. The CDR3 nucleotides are TGTGCCAGTAGTGCCGGACAGATTTACACCGGGGAGCTGTTTTTT. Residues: CASSAGQIYTGELFF.

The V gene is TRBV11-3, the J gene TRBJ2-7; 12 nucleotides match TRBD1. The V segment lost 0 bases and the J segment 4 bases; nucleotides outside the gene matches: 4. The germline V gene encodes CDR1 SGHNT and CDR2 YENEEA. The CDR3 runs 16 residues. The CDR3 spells CASSLEGQGAIYEQYF. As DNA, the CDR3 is TGTGCCAGCAGCTTAGAGGGACAGGGGGCGATTTACGAGCAGTACTTC.

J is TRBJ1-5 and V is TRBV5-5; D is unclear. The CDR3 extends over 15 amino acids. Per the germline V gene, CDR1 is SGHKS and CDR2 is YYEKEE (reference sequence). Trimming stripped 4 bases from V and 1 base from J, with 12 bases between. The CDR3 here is CASSLLLQSNQPQHF. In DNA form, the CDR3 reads TGTGCCAGCAGCCTTTTGTTGCAGAGCAATCAGCCCCAGCATTTT.

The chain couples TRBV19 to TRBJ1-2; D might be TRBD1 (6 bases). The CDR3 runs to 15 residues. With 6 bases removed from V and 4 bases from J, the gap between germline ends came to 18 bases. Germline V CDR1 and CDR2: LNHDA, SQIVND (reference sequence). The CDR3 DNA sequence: TGTGCCAGTAGCACCAATTTCAGGGGTTCCTATGGCTACACCTTC. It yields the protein CASSTNFRGSYGYTF.

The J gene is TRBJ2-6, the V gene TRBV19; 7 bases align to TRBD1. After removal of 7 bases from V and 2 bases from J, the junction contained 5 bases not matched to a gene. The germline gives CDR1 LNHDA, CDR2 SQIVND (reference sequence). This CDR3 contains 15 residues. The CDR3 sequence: CASTQGVTGANVLTF. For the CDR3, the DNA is TGTGCCAGTACTCAGGGGGTAACTGGGGCCAACGTCCTGACTTTC. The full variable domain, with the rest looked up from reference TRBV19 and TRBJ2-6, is DGGITQSPKYLFRKEGQNVTLSCEQNLNHDAMYWYRQDPGQGLRLIYYSQIVNDFQKGDIAEGYSVSREKKESFPLTVTSAQKNPTAFYLCASTQGVTGANVLTFGAGSRLTVL.

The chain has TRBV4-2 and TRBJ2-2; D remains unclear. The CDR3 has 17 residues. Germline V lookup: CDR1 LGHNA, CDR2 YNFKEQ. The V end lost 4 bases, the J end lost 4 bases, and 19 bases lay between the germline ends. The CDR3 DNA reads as TGTGCCAGCAGCCCTGCTGGTTTTGACGGGTTCACCGGGGAGCTGTTTTTT. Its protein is CASSPAGFDGFTGELFF.

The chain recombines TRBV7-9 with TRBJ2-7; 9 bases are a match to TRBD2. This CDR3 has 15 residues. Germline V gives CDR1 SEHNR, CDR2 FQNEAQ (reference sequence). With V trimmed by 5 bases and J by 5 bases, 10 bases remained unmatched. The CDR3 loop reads CASSILAGGSHEQYF. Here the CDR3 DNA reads TGTGCCAGCAGCATCCTCGCGGGGGGGTCCCACGAGCAGTACTTC.

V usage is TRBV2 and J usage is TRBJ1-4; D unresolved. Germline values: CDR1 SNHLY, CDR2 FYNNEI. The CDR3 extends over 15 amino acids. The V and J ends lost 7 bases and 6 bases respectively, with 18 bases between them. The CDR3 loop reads CASTLGEGFYEKLFF. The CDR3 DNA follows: TGTGCCAGCACTCTCGGGGAGGGATTTTATGAAAAACTGTTTTTT.

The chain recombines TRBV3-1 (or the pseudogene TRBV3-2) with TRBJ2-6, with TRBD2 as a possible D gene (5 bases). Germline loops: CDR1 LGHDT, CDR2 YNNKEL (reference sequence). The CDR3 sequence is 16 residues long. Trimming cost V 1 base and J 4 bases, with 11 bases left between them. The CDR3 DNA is TGTGCCAGCAGCCAAGGGGCGCGGGCGGGGGCCAACGTCCTGACTTTC. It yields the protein CASSQGARAGANVLTF.

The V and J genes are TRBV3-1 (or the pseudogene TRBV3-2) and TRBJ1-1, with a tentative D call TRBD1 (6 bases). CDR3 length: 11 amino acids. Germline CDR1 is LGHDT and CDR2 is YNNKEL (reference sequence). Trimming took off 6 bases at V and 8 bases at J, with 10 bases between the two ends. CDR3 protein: CASRRGSEAFF. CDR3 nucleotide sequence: TGTGCCAGCAGAAGGGGGTCCGAAGCTTTCTTT.

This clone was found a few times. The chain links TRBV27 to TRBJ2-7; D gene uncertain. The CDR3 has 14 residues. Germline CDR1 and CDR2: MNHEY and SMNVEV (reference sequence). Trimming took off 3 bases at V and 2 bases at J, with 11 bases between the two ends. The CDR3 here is CASSLNSVTYEQYF. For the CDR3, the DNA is TGTGCCAGCAGTTTGAACAGTGTGACCTACGAGCAGTACTTC.

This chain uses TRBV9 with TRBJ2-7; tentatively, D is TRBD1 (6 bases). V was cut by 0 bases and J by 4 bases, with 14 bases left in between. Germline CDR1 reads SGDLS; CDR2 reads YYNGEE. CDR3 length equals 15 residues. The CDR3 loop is CASSVESGELYEQYF. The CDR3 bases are TGTGCCAGCAGCGTAGAATCAGGGGAGCTATACGAGCAGTACTTC.

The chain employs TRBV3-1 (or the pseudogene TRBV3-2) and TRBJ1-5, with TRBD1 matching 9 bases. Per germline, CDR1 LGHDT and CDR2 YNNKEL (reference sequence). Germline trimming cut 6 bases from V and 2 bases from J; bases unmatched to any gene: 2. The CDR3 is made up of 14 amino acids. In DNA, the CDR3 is TGTGCCAGCAGTTGGACAGGGGGCAATCAGCCCCAGCATTTT. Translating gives CASSWTGGNQPQHF.

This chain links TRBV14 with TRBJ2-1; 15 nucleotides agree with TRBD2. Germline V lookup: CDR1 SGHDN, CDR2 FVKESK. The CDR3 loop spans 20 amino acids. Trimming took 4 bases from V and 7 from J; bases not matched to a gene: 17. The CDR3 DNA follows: TGTGCCAGCAGCCGAGGACTAGCGGGGGGGAGAGCTTTTATGTTTAATGAGCAGTTCTTC. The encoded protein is CASSRGLAGGRAFMFNEQFF.

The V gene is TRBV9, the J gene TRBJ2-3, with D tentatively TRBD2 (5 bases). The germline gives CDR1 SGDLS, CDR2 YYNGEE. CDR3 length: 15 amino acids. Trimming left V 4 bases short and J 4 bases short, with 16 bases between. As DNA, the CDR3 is TGTGCCAGCAGCCCCACTAGTTCCCCTCCAGATACGCAGTATTTT. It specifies CASSPTSSPPDTQYF.

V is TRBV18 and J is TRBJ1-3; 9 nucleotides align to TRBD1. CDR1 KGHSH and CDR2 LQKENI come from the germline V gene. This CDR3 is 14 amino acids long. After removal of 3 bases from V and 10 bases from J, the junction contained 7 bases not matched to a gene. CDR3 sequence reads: CASSPPGTGRTIYF. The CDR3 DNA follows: TGTGCCAGCTCACCCCCAGGGACAGGGCGAACCATATATTTT.

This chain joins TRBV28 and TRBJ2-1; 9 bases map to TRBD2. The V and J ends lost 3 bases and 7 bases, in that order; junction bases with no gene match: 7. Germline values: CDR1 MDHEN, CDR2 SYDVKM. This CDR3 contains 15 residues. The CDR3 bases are TGTGCCAGCAGTTTCGCGGGGGGGGAGGTAAATGAGCAGTTCTTC. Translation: CASSFAGGEVNEQFF.

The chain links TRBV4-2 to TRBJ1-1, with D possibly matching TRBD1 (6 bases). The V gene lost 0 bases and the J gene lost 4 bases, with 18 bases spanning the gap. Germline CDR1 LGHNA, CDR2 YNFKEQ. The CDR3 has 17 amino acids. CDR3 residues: CASSQDLRTVESTEAFF. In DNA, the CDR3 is TGTGCCAGCAGCCAAGATCTTAGGACAGTGGAATCCACTGAAGCTTTCTTT.

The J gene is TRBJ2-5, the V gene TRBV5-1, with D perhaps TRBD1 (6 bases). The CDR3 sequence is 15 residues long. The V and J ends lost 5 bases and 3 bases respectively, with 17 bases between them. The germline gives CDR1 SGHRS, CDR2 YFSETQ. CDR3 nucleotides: TGCGCCAGCAGTCCTATGGGGGCAGATGAAGAGACCCAGTACTTC. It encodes CASSPMGADEETQYF. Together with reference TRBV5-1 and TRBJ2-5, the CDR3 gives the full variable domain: KAGVTQTPRYLIKTRGQQVTLSCSPISGHRSVSWYQQTPGQGLQFLFEYFSETQRNKGNFPGRFSGRQFSNSRSEMNVSTLELGDSALYLCASSPMGADEETQYFGPGTRLLVL.

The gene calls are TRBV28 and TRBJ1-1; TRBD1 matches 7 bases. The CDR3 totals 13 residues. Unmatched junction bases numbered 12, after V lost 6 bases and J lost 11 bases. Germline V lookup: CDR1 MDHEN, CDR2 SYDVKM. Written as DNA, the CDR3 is TGTGCCAGCAGCTTCATGACTCCAGGGGGGGCTTTCTTT. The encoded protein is CASSFMTPGGAFF.

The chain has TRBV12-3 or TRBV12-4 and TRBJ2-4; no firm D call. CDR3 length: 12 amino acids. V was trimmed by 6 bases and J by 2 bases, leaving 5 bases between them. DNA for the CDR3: TGTGCCAGCAGCCCCACCAAAAACATTCAGTACTTC. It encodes CASSPTKNIQYF.

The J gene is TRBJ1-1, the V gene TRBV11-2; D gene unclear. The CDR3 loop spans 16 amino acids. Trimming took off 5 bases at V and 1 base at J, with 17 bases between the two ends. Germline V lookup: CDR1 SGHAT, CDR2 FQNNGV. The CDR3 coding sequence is TGTGCCAGCAGCCACTACTCGTCCAAACAGAACACTGAAGCTTTCTTT. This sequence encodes CASSHYSSKQNTEAFF.

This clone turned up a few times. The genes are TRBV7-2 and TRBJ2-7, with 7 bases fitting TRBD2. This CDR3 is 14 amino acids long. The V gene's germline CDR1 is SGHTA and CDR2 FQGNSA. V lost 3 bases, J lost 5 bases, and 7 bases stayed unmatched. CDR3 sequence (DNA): TGTGCCAGCAGCTTCATAGCGGGTCCCCACGAGCAGTACTTC. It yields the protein CASSFIAGPHEQYF.

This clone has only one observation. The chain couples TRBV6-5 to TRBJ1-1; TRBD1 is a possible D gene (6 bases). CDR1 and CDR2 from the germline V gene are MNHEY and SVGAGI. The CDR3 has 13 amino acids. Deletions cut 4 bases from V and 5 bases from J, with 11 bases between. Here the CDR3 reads CASSSNRVTEAFF. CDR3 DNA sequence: TGTGCCAGCAGTTCCAACAGGGTAACTGAAGCTTTCTTT.

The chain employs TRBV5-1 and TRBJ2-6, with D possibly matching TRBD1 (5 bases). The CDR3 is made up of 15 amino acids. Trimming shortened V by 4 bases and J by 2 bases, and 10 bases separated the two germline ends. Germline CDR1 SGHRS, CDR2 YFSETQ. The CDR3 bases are TGCGCCAGCAGCCTACAGGCACCTGGGGCCAACGTCCTGACTTTC. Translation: CASSLQAPGANVLTF.